Listed here is a single T cell receptor beta chain. This entry is derived from a study of blood T cell repertoires in COVID-19. Looking at the study overall: Material from acute and convalescent COVID-19 was sourced from the United States, Italy and Spain. T cells, B-cell-depleted T cells, or PBMCs provided the cDNA or gDNA that served as material.

Study processing details: The authors estimated nucleated cell counts from reference gene primer amplification. Assay used: immunoSEQ multiplex PCR; TCRdb lists only in-frame clones, some missing. V, J and clone size are taken as reported in that table, and D and trimming were inferred from the DNA itself. The table includes 310,000 or so clones, 87% detected once. CDR1 SGHNT and CDR2 YENEEA come from the germline V gene. The CDR3 has 15 residues. The V and J ends lost 5 bases and 5 bases, in that order; junction bases with no gene match: 11. This receptor was obtained from a man aged 25-45 years with COVID-19, enrolled during active disease. The chain joins TRBV11-3 to TRBJ2-7; 8 positions agree with TRBD1. The sequenced sample consisted of peripheral blood. CDR3 protein: CASSVQGGHKNEQYF. The DNA of the CDR3 is TGTGCCAGCAGCGTACAGGGGGGCCATAAGAACGAGCAGTACTTC. The variable domain in full, completed from reference TRBV11-3 and TRBJ2-7, reads EAGVVQSPRYKIIEKKQPVAFWCNPISGHNTLYWYLQNLGQGPELLIRYENEEAVDDSQLPKDRFSAERLKGVDSTLKIQPAELGDSAVYLCASSVQGGHKNEQYFGPGTRLTVT.